This T cell receptor (beta chain) was profiled in a study of blood T cells in healthy people across ages. Study outcomes and limitations: Since the PBMCs were unsorted, naive and antigen-experienced cells could not be conclusively compared.

Together with a sample-barcoded 5' primer, a J-beta primer mix was included in a second PCR lasting about 6 to 11 cycles. TCRdb fed the 5' RACE reads into MiXCR, producing one record per CDR3 protein. The sample has 1.5 million to 2 million distinct CDR3 sequences; around 48% are singletons. The V and J ends lost 6 bases and 1 base, in that order; junction bases with no gene match: 10. This CDR3 region has 16 residues. CDR1 DFQATT and CDR2 SNEGSKA come from the germline V gene (reference sequence). This clonotype was recorded once. The antigen remains undetermined. Every donor contributed around 10 milliliters of peripheral blood by blood draw.

Sequenced: blood. V usage is TRBV20-1 and J usage is TRBJ2-1; 9 nucleotides align to TRBD1. This sequence originates from a woman in her forties in good health. The CDR3 DNA reads TGCAGTGCGCACAAAAGACAGGGGGAATCCTACAATGAGCAGTTCTTC. Translation: CSAHKRQGESYNEQFF.